This T cell receptor (beta chain) was recovered during a study of T-cell memory formation after mild COVID-19 (dated by TCRdb to the early 2020s). About the investigation overall: TCR sequence clusters from the two donors were largely donor specific. In a couple of donors, T-cell clones that expanded and contracted after mild COVID-19 were tracked by sequencing TCRalpha and TCRbeta repertoires over time. The cohort comprised two young, previously healthy adult volunteers, one female and one male.

Ficoll-Paque density gradient centrifugation was used to isolate PBMCs. Paper-wide results and their limitations: Whether the second-wave clones peaking on day 37 were SARS-CoV-2 specific was not confirmed. Clones contracting from day 15 to 85 had balanced CD4/CD8 phenotypes, while a second wave expanding from day 15 to 37 was biased towards CD4+. Contracting CD4+ clones turned up mainly in the CM and EM memory subsets, whereas EMRA was where CD8+ clones were enriched. Some responding clones were found in pre-infection memory, which suggests that pre-existing cross-reactive memory T cells took part in the SARS-CoV-2 response. Only a couple of mild cases were covered in the study, and larger cohorts including severe cases with pre-infection samples were considered necessary.

Per the germline V gene, SGHRS is the CDR1 and YFSETQ is the CDR2. From cysteine to phenylalanine, the CDR3 is 16 amino acids long. The retained sequence is limited to the CDR3, 48 bases, with the frame set at the first base. The trim is 0 bases for V and 6 bases for J, with a gap of 18 bases between the germline ends. Concerning this clonotype: What antigen it recognizes has not been identified. No base quality values were provided; no much bigger clone lies one nucleotide off.

Reads for this sample came from an Illumina NovaSeq 6000. cDNA libraries for TCRalpha and TCRbeta were prepared by 5'RACE using constant-segment primers, with sample barcodes and unique molecular identifiers added. RNA was extracted from every sample with Trizol reagent. Libraries were amplified in two PCR steps, with a second sample barcode and Illumina TruSeq adapters added in the second step. Sequencing of the libraries was done on an Illumina NovaSeq, producing 2 x 150 bp paired-end reads. The study's own analysis went as follows. The reads were demultiplexed and collapsed into UMI-guided consensus sequences using migec v1.2.7. With mixcr v2.1.11, UMI consensuses were aligned to TRA and TRB V and J templates and assembled into clonotypes. Clonotypes were classified as expanded or contracted when called significant by both edgeR and NoisET, with noise models trained on biological replicates. edgeR calls used a false discovery rate-adjusted p below 0.01 and a log2 fold-change threshold of 1. PCA with hierarchical clustering of max-normalized trajectories of the 1000 most abundant clonotypes was used as exploratory dynamics analysis. Each responding clone was given a CD4 or CD8 phenotype based on the CD4+ and CD8+ repertoires, which had been sequenced separately. TCRdb reanalyzed the raw reads on its own, using fastp at Q25 for trimming and MiXCR for clone calling, and kept in-frame beta chains. A single entry per CDR3 protein holds the most common genes and DNA from its merged rows. V and J calls and clone size were set by TCRdb, not the authors. The sample yields about 250,000 distinct CDR3 sequences; 15% were counted once. The ten largest account for under 2.5% of the sample.

The chain couples TRBV5-1 to TRBJ1-1, with the D gene not confidently named. Sequenced material: PBMCs or a T cell subset sorted from them (not recorded which). The receptor's source is an adult woman who had mild COVID-19 (a few samples of this study predate the infection). The sample titles of this study are shuffled in the database, so cell type and time point are left out; the donor was told from shared clones. The DNA reads as follows: TGCGCCAGCAGCTTGGACGTCATATCCCAGAGCTCTGAAGCTTTCTTT. This codes for CASSLDVISQSSEAFF.